This is a list of T cell receptor beta chains from one sample in a study of neurological immune-mediated disorders. Each CDR3 protein gets one entry after TCRdb re-called the 5' RACE reads with MiXCR. The sample has tens of thousands of distinct CDR3 sequences; 15% to 20% are singletons. Material for sequencing was PBMCs. These receptors all come from a woman aged 40 to 50 in good health. The CDR3 runs from the conserved cysteine through the conserved F or W. Fields, in order: J gene, V gene, CDR3 length, D gene, clone size, CDR3 protein, CDR3 DNA. The D gene is left open where the match is weak. Only some rows state a clone size, as once, few, many or a class for expanded clones.

J gene: TRBJ1-6
V gene: TRBV6-5
CDR3 length: 13
D gene: TRBD1
clone size: many
CDR3 protein: CASRDRTDSPLHF
CDR3 DNA: TGTGCCAGCAGGGACAGGACGGACTCACCCCTCCACTTT

J gene: TRBJ1-5
V gene: TRBV6-5
CDR3 length: 14
D gene: .
clone size: .
CDR3 protein: CASSYSAGFQPQHF
CDR3 DNA: TGTGCCAGCAGTTACTCGGCGGGTTTCCAGCCCCAGCATTTT

J gene: TRBJ2-3
V gene: TRBV3-1
CDR3 length: 14
D gene: .
clone size: .
CDR3 protein: CASSHRGGTDTQYF
CDR3 DNA: TGTGCCAGCAGCCATCGGGGTGGGACAGATACGCAGTATTTT

J gene: TRBJ2-1
V gene: TRBV29-1
CDR3 length: 15
D gene: .
clone size: many
CDR3 protein: CSVAGPRQLGNEQFF
CDR3 DNA: TGCAGCGTTGCGGGCCCCCGACAGCTCGGCAATGAGCAGTTCTTC

J gene: TRBJ1-6
V gene: TRBV10-3
CDR3 length: 15
D gene: .
clone size: many
CDR3 protein: CAISEGATYNSPLHF
CDR3 DNA: TGTGCCATCAGTGAGGGGGCCACCTATAATTCACCCCTCCACTTT

J gene: TRBJ2-3
V gene: TRBV7-2
CDR3 length: 15
D gene: .
clone size: many
CDR3 protein: CASSTRTPYTDTQYF
CDR3 DNA: TGTGCCAGCAGCACCCGGACACCGTACACAGATACGCAGTATTTT

J gene: TRBJ2-1
V gene: TRBV5-1
CDR3 length: 12
D gene: .
clone size: many
CDR3 protein: CASSLIYNEQFF
CDR3 DNA: TGCGCCAGCAGCTTGATCTACAATGAGCAGTTCTTC

J gene: TRBJ1-1
V gene: TRBV6-2/TRBV6-3
CDR3 length: 14
D gene: .
clone size: many
CDR3 protein: CASSPQGRNTEAFF
CDR3 DNA: TGTGCCAGCAGTCCACAAGGGCGGAACACTGAAGCTTTCTTT

J gene: TRBJ2-1
V gene: TRBV5-5
CDR3 length: 14
D gene: TRBD2
clone size: many
CDR3 protein: CASSLDLSGGEQFF
CDR3 DNA: TGTGCCAGCAGCTTGGACCTTAGCGGGGGGGAGCAGTTCTTC

J gene: TRBJ2-2
V gene: TRBV9
CDR3 length: 17
D gene: .
clone size: many
CDR3 protein: CASSVGIGGLYTGELFF
CDR3 DNA: TGTGCCAGCAGCGTAGGAATAGGGGGGCTTTACACCGGGGAGCTGTTTTTT

J gene: TRBJ2-3
V gene: TRBV5-1
CDR3 length: 15
D gene: TRBD2
clone size: many
CDR3 protein: CASSFRAGGTDTQYF
CDR3 DNA: TGCGCCAGCAGCTTTCGCGCGGGGGGCACAGATACGCAGTATTTT

J gene: TRBJ1-4
V gene: TRBV7-2
CDR3 length: 15
D gene: TRBD1
clone size: many
CDR3 protein: CASSFSGGANEKLFF
CDR3 DNA: TGTGCCAGCAGCTTTTCAGGGGGCGCTAATGAAAAACTGTTTTTT

J gene: TRBJ2-1
V gene: TRBV15
CDR3 length: 16
D gene: TRBD2
clone size: many
CDR3 protein: CATSEELVAGYNEQFF
CDR3 DNA: TGTGCCACCAGCGAAGAGTTAGTAGCGGGCTACAATGAGCAGTTCTTC

J gene: TRBJ2-1
V gene: TRBV7-2
CDR3 length: 13
D gene: .
clone size: many
CDR3 protein: CASSGRTLASQFF
CDR3 DNA: TGTGCCAGCAGCGGCCGGACCCTTGCCTCGCAGTTCTTC

J gene: TRBJ2-5
V gene: TRBV6-5
CDR3 length: 18
D gene: TRBD2
clone size: few
CDR3 protein: CASSYSDTSGGDQETQYF
CDR3 DNA: TGTGCCAGCAGTTACTCGGATACTAGCGGGGGAGACCAAGAGACCCAGTACTTC

J gene: TRBJ1-1
V gene: TRBV15
CDR3 length: 12
D gene: TRBD1
clone size: many
CDR3 protein: CATSRGTGTAFF
CDR3 DNA: TGTGCCACCAGCAGAGGGACAGGGACAGCTTTCTTT

J gene: TRBJ1-3
V gene: TRBV7-2
CDR3 length: 15
D gene: .
clone size: many
CDR3 protein: CASSSTRVSGNTIYF
CDR3 DNA: TGTGCCAGCAGCTCCACGCGGGTCTCTGGAAACACCATATATTTT

J gene: TRBJ2-5
V gene: TRBV20-1
CDR3 length: 13
D gene: .
clone size: many
CDR3 protein: CSARDRVSSTQYF
CDR3 DNA: TGCAGTGCTAGAGATCGCGTATCGAGTACCCAGTACTTC

J gene: TRBJ2-7
V gene: TRBV6-5
CDR3 length: 15
D gene: TRBD2
clone size: few
CDR3 protein: CASTARASGGNEQYF
CDR3 DNA: TGTGCCAGCACCGCGAGGGCGTCGGGAGGGAACGAGCAGTACTTC

J gene: TRBJ2-1
V gene: TRBV5-6
CDR3 length: 18
D gene: TRBD1
clone size: many
CDR3 protein: CASSLVATGDISYNEQFF
CDR3 DNA: TGTGCCAGCAGCTTGGTTGCCACAGGGGATATTTCCTACAATGAGCAGTTCTTC

J gene: TRBJ1-6
V gene: TRBV15
CDR3 length: 21
D gene: .
clone size: .
CDR3 protein: CATSREWGANKRSSYNSPLHF
CDR3 DNA: TGTGCCACCAGCAGAGAATGGGGAGCAAATAAGAGGAGCTCCTATAATTCACCCCTCCACTTT

J gene: TRBJ2-5
V gene: TRBV4-2
CDR3 length: 16
D gene: .
clone size: many
CDR3 protein: CASSQDILKVVETQYF
CDR3 DNA: TGTGCCAGCAGCCAAGATATACTGAAAGTTGTGGAGACCCAGTACTTC

J gene: TRBJ1-1
V gene: TRBV4-1
CDR3 length: 20
D gene: .
clone size: many
CDR3 protein: CASSQGGSGRGTLINTEAFF
CDR3 DNA: TGCGCCAGCAGCCAAGGAGGGTCGGGAAGGGGGACCCTTATCAACACTGAAGCTTTCTTT

J gene: TRBJ1-5
V gene: TRBV18
CDR3 length: 14
D gene: .
clone size: many
CDR3 protein: CASSPHPNAQPQHF
CDR3 DNA: TGTGCCAGCTCACCACATCCCAATGCCCAGCCCCAGCATTTT

J gene: TRBJ2-2
V gene: TRBV21-1
CDR3 length: 21
D gene: .
clone size: many
CDR3 protein: CASSKLVLAGGSIRATGELFF
CDR3 DNA: TGTGCCAGCAGCAAGCTCGTACTAGCGGGAGGATCGATTAGAGCCACCGGGGAGCTGTTTTTT

J gene: TRBJ1-3
V gene: TRBV20-1
CDR3 length: 16
D gene: .
clone size: many
CDR3 protein: CSARAPDRTPGNTIYF
CDR3 DNA: TGCAGTGCTAGGGCACCCGACAGAACTCCTGGAAACACCATATATTTT

J gene: TRBJ2-1
V gene: TRBV10-2
CDR3 length: 14
D gene: TRBD2
clone size: many
CDR3 protein: CAATGGGLDNEQFF
CDR3 DNA: TGCGCCGCAACGGGGGGGGGACTCGACAATGAGCAGTTCTTC

J gene: TRBJ1-2
V gene: TRBV5-5
CDR3 length: 16
D gene: TRBD1
clone size: many
CDR3 protein: CASSSKMGQYGYGYTF
CDR3 DNA: TGTGCCAGCAGCTCAAAAATGGGACAGTACGGCTATGGCTACACCTTC

J gene: TRBJ1-2
V gene: TRBV28
CDR3 length: 17
D gene: TRBD1
clone size: .
CDR3 protein: CASNSYPSGQGIHGYTF
CDR3 DNA: TGTGCCAGCAATTCGTATCCCTCGGGACAGGGAATTCATGGCTACACCTTC

J gene: TRBJ1-1
V gene: TRBV28
CDR3 length: 15
D gene: .
clone size: many
CDR3 protein: CASRFPGAQRTEAFF
CDR3 DNA: TGTGCCAGCAGATTCCCAGGGGCGCAAAGGACTGAAGCTTTCTTT

J gene: TRBJ1-1
V gene: TRBV18
CDR3 length: 14
D gene: TRBD1
clone size: many
CDR3 protein: CASSPDRGKAEAFF
CDR3 DNA: TGTGCCAGCTCACCTGACAGGGGAAAGGCTGAAGCTTTCTTT

J gene: TRBJ1-1
V gene: TRBV30
CDR3 length: 9
D gene: .
clone size: .
CDR3 protein: CAWSPEAFF
CDR3 DNA: TGTGCCTGGAGTCCTGAAGCTTTCTTT

J gene: TRBJ1-1
V gene: TRBV5-1
CDR3 length: 16
D gene: TRBD1
clone size: many
CDR3 protein: CASRLDRGAMNTEAFF
CDR3 DNA: TGCGCCAGCAGACTCGACAGGGGTGCGATGAACACTGAAGCTTTCTTT

J gene: TRBJ1-3
V gene: TRBV7-2
CDR3 length: 15
D gene: .
clone size: many
CDR3 protein: CASSISGGPGNTIYF
CDR3 DNA: TGTGCCAGCAGCATTTCGGGGGGCCCTGGAAACACCATATATTTT

J gene: TRBJ2-3
V gene: TRBV20-1
CDR3 length: 15
D gene: TRBD2
clone size: many
CDR3 protein: CSARDGGGGRDTQYF
CDR3 DNA: TGCAGTGCTAGAGATGGCGGGGGGGGCAGGGATACGCAGTATTTT

J gene: TRBJ1-1
V gene: TRBV6-1
CDR3 length: 15
D gene: .
clone size: many
CDR3 protein: CASSGIMQGNTEAFF
CDR3 DNA: TGTGCCAGCAGTGGGATTATGCAGGGGAACACTGAAGCTTTCTTT

J gene: TRBJ2-5
V gene: TRBV7-2
CDR3 length: 15
D gene: TRBD1
clone size: many
CDR3 protein: CASSLGDSRPETQYF
CDR3 DNA: TGTGCCAGCAGCTTAGGGGACAGCCGCCCCGAGACCCAGTACTTC

J gene: TRBJ1-3
V gene: TRBV7-2
CDR3 length: 15
D gene: .
clone size: many
CDR3 protein: CASSLVGGEGNTIYF
CDR3 DNA: TGTGCCAGCAGCTTAGTTGGGGGGGAAGGAAACACCATATATTTT